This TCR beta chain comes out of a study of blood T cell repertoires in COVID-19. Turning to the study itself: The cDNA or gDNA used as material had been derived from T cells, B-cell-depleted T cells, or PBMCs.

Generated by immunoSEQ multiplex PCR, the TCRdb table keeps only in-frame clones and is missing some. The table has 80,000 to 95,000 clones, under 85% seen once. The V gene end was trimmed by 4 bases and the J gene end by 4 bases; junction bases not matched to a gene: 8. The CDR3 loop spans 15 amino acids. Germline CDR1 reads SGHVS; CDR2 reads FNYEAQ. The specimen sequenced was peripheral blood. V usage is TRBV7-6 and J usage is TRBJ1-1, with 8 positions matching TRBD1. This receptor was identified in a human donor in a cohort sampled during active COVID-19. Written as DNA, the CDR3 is TGTGCCAGCAGCTCCCCAAGGACAGGGCTCACTGAAGCTTTCTTT. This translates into CASSSPRTGLTEAFF.